This T cell receptor beta chain came from a study of blood T cell repertoires in COVID-19 (dated by TCRdb to about 2020). For context, the study as a whole: Collaborator samples came from the United States, Italy and Spain and covered acute and convalescent phases of COVID-19. The material from the prospective study consisted of cDNA or gDNA derived from T cells, B-cell-depleted T cells, or PBMCs. Deeply sampled blood TCRbeta repertoires from subjects exposed to, actively infected with, or recovered from COVID-19 were included in the dataset. The repertoires were released in a freely available public database intended as a resource for research on the immune response to SARS-CoV-2. Samples came from the ongoing ImmuneRACE study (first 160 participants) plus 1,254 subjects from 6 global collaborators. Nearly every sample came with metadata listing a de-identified subject ID, COVID-19 status, age in years and sex. HLA class I and class II types, where available, came from metadata supplied by the sample provider rather than from assay-based typing.

TCRbeta CDR3 regions were amplified from genomic DNA by means of the immunoSEQ Assay, a bias-controlled multiplex PCR. As for the original processing: The number of nucleated cells in each sample was estimated by amplification of reference gene primers within the assay. To quantify the absolute abundance of each unique TCRbeta CDR3 rearrangement, sequence reads were collapsed and filtered. For each sample, productive Simpson clonality was calculated as the square root of Simpson's diversity index across productive rearrangements. TCRdb's version of the immuneACCESS table is confined to in-frame rearrangements and falls short of the full clone set. An unresolved V gene accounts for under half of the shortfall where checked; the remainder is of unknown origin. The DNA gave D and trimming, while V, J and clone size come from that table. The sample table records some 44,000 clones; 70% to 90% of these occur just once. In total, the top ten clones hold 2% to 2.5% of the sample.

Reading the germline V gene gives CDR1 MGHRA and CDR2 YSYEKL. V trim: 5 bases; J trim: 5 bases; unmatched bases: 14. The CDR3 runs 17 residues from the cysteine to the phenylalanine. This entry keeps only the CDR3 DNA: 51 bases, framed from base 1. Study-wide findings and limitations: How much clinical and demographic metadata was included differed by source and by participant, and the metadata was provided uncurated.

Each collaborating institution followed its own protocols to collect whole blood in K2EDTA tubes. For TCRbeta analysis, collaborator samples were shipped as frozen whole blood, as isolated PBMCs, or as DNA extracted from either sample type. With regard to this clone: Its recognized antigen is unknown. Base qualities were left out, and no much larger clone turns up one base away.

This clonotype was sampled from a human donor in a cohort sampled during active COVID-19. Sequencing was carried out using peripheral blood. This chain joins TRBV4-1 to TRBJ2-7, with 11 junctional bases fitting TRBD1. CDR3 region: CASSLNPGTGGSDEQYF. At the DNA level, the sequence is TGCGCCAGCAGCTTAAATCCCGGGACAGGGGGGAGCGACGAGCAGTACTTC.